A selection of T cell receptor beta chains follows, all from one sample in a study of T-cell reconstitution after alpha-beta-depleted transplantation in children. From the PCR reads, TCRdb called clonotypes with MiXCR, one entry per CDR3 protein. The sample contains hundreds of thousands of distinct CDR3 sequences, roughly 15% of which appear only once. The specimen was PBMCs, mostly from graft donor cells, collected 360 days after TCRalphabeta/CD19-depleted stem cell transplant. These TCRs come from a male patient under 18 who had a stem cell transplant for acute lymphoblastic leukemia, so the T cells may come from the graft donor. Each CDR3 is given with its conserved first and last residue. D genes are given only for firm matches. Expanded clones get a size class; other rows say once, few or many, or leave the size out.

abundance	d_gene	v_gene	j_gene	CDR3aa	CDR3nt
-	TRBD2	TRBV2	TRBJ2-1	CASGEGLYNEQFF	TGTGCCAGCGGGGAGGGGCTTTACAATGAGCAGTTCTTC
few	-	TRBV9	TRBJ1-2	CASSPKRFDYGYTF	TGTGCCAGCAGCCCTAAAAGGTTTGACTATGGCTACACCTTC
few	-	TRBV5-1	TRBJ1-2	CASSRIQGANYGYTF	TGCGCCAGCAGCCGGATCCAGGGAGCTAACTATGGCTACACCTTC
-	-	TRBV5-1	TRBJ2-1	CASSLAPRTIRSHNEQFF	TGCGCCAGCAGCTTGGCCCCCCGGACTATAAGGTCCCACAATGAGCAGTTCTTC
many	TRBD2	TRBV5-5	TRBJ2-1	CASLGLAGVYNEQFF	TGTGCCAGCCTGGGACTAGCGGGAGTCTACAATGAGCAGTTCTTC
-	TRBD2	TRBV6-5	TRBJ2-7	CASSYAKLDPSGSLYEQYF	TGTGCCAGCAGTTACGCGAAACTAGACCCTAGCGGGAGTCTCTACGAGCAGTACTTC
few	TRBD2	TRBV7-9	TRBJ2-1	CASSPLTSGSISEQFF	TGTGCCAGCAGCCCACTGACTAGCGGGAGTATTAGTGAGCAGTTCTTC
many	TRBD2	TRBV11-2	TRBJ2-7	CASSFGLAVYEQYF	TGTGCCAGCAGCTTCGGACTAGCGGTCTATGAGCAGTACTTC
-	-	TRBV24-1	TRBJ1-5	CATSAYYSNQPQHF	TGTGCCACCAGTGCATATTATAGCAATCAGCCCCAGCATTTT
-	-	TRBV20-1	TRBJ2-2	CSARDRRGRGTGELFF	TGCAGTGCTAGAGATCGGAGGGGGCGGGGAACCGGGGAGCTGTTTTTT
-	-	TRBV12-3/TRBV12-4	TRBJ1-1	CASSFGIRVNTEAFF	TGTGCCAGCAGTTTCGGGATCAGGGTTAACACTGAAGCTTTCTTT
few	TRBD2	TRBV12-3/TRBV12-4	TRBJ2-3	CASNPDTSGYMWDTQYF	TGTGCCAGCAATCCGGACACTAGCGGGTATATGTGGGATACGCAGTATTTT
few	TRBD2	TRBV12-3/TRBV12-4	TRBJ2-1	CASSSLAGAPGEQFF	TGTGCCAGCAGTTCCCTAGCGGGAGCCCCTGGGGAGCAGTTCTTC
-	TRBD2	TRBV20-1	TRBJ2-1	CSASTTLAGGKSYNEQFF	TGCAGTGCTAGTACTACGCTAGCGGGAGGTAAATCCTACAATGAGCAGTTCTTC
-	-	TRBV15	TRBJ2-7	CATSRDLWGEESTYEQYF	TGTGCCACCAGCAGAGATCTCTGGGGGGAAGAGTCGACCTACGAGCAGTACTTC
-	TRBD1	TRBV6-5	TRBJ2-5	CASSYSGGTKTQYF	TGTGCCAGCAGTTACTCAGGGGGCACGAAGACCCAGTACTTC
-	-	TRBV20-1	TRBJ2-5	CSARGAYVSYF	TGCAGTGCCAGGGGGGCCTATGTCAGCTACTTC
few	-	TRBV7-3	TRBJ2-3	CASASYSTDTQYF	TGTGCCAGCGCTAGCTATAGCACAGATACGCAGTATTTT
many	-	TRBV7-8	TRBJ2-2	CASSVSETSGAGELFF	TGTGCCAGCAGCGTCTCAGAGACGAGTGGCGCCGGGGAGCTGTTTTTT
few	TRBD2	TRBV5-1	TRBJ2-3	CASSHSGSADTQYF	TGCGCCAGCAGCCATAGCGGGAGCGCAGATACGCAGTATTTT
-	-	TRBV12-3/TRBV12-4	TRBJ1-1	CASSFGPFEAFF	TGTGCCAGCAGTTTTGGGCCTTTTGAAGCTTTCTTT
-	TRBD1	TRBV5-1	TRBJ1-2	CASSFVDRDYGYTF	TGCGCCAGCAGCTTCGTGGACAGGGACTATGGCTACACCTTC
-	-	TRBV7-3	TRBJ1-1	CASSPNGAEGAFF	TGTGCCAGCAGCCCGAACGGGGCGGAAGGGGCTTTCTTT
-	-	TRBV11-2	TRBJ2-7	CASSLKLYEQYF	TGTGCCAGCAGCCTTAAACTCTACGAGCAGTACTTC
many	-	TRBV5-1	TRBJ2-1	CASSLTGSNEQFF	TGCGCCAGCAGCTTGACAGGGTCCAATGAGCAGTTCTTC
many	-	TRBV12-3/TRBV12-4	TRBJ2-1	CASSPLVGSSYNEQFF	TGTGCCAGCAGTCCTCTAGTGGGTAGCTCCTACAATGAGCAGTTCTTC
-	-	TRBV6-6	TRBJ2-5	CASALGAGETQYF	TGTGCCAGCGCCCTGGGCGCAGGGGAGACCCAGTACTTC
-	-	TRBV19	TRBJ2-7	CASSATLDRFHEQYF	TGTGCCAGTAGTGCCACCTTAGACAGATTCCACGAGCAGTACTTC
-	-	TRBV5-1	TRBJ2-1	CASTGGALYNEQFF	TGCGCCAGCACTGGTGGGGCTCTTTACAATGAGCAGTTCTTC
-	-	TRBV27	TRBJ2-7	CASSLKARAYEQYF	TGTGCCAGCAGTTTAAAGGCCAGGGCCTACGAGCAGTACTTC
few	TRBD2	TRBV12-3/TRBV12-4	TRBJ2-1	CASRRLAGSYNEQFF	TGTGCCAGCAGAAGGCTAGCGGGCTCCTACAATGAGCAGTTCTTC